These 27 T cell receptor beta chains share one sample of origin, sequenced in a study of CD8 T cells in Susac syndrome. RNA in amounts of about 0.45 to 1 ug was reverse transcribed with random hexamers. TCRdb re-called the immunoSEQ multiplex PCR reads through MiXCR, storing one row per CDR3 protein. The sample has about 140,000 distinct CDR3 sequences, 90% to 95% seen once. Sequencing was done on a sample of CD4+ T cells from PBMCs. These receptors all come from a human donor with multiple sclerosis.

The chain employs TRBV7-8 and TRBJ2-3; D unresolved. Trimming took 1 base from V and 2 from J, leaving 10 bases between them. The CDR3 totals 15 residues. Per the germline V gene, CDR1 is SGHVS and CDR2 is FQNEAQ. CDR3 sequence reads: CASSLVLVSTDTQYF. CDR3 DNA: TGTGCCAGCAGCTTAGTGCTCGTCTCCACAGATACGCAGTATTTT. The whole variable domain, filled in from reference TRBV7-8 and TRBJ2-3, reads GAGVSQSPRYKVAKRGQDVALRCDPISGHVSLFWYQQALGQGPEFLTYFQNEAQLDKSGLPSDRFFAERPEGSVSTLKIQRTQQEDSAVYLCASSLVLVSTDTQYFGPGTRLTVL.

V and J are TRBV3-1 and TRBJ1-6; no clear D. CDR1 and CDR2 (germline): LGHDT, YNNKEL (reference sequence). CDR3 length: 14 amino acids. Trimming took off 3 bases at V and 8 bases at J, with 11 bases between the two ends. The CDR3 reads CASSHGLKDSPLHF. The CDR3, as DNA: TGTGCCAGCAGCCACGGGCTAAAAGATTCACCCCTCCACTTT.

This chain joins TRBV7-2 and TRBJ2-7; D may correspond to TRBD1 or TRBD2 (5 bases each). Germline V gives CDR1 SGHTA, CDR2 FQGNSA. This CDR3 contains 14 residues. Trimming pared 4 bases from V and 6 bases from J, leaving 16 bases between. This chain's CDR3 is CASSSEGHLGEQYF. The CDR3, as DNA: TGTGCCAGCAGCTCTGAGGGGCACTTAGGCGAGCAGTACTTC.

The chain uses TRBV28 and TRBJ1-1, with TRBD1 identical over 8 bases. Germline CDR1 is MDHEN and CDR2 is SYDVKM. Trimming removed 3 bases from V and 2 bases from J; junction bases left unmatched: 20. CDR3 size: 20 residues. The CDR3 DNA reads TGTGCCAGCAGTTTGGTAGGGATGGGCCTTGACGGGACAGGTAACACTGAAGCTTTCTTT. The encoded protein is CASSLVGMGLDGTGNTEAFF.

The chain joins TRBV6-6 to TRBJ2-7, with TRBD2 matching 12 bases. Losses at the gene ends were 4 bases for V and 3 bases for J; bases not matched to a gene: 1. The CDR3 has 14 amino acids. Germline CDR1 reads MNHNY; CDR2 reads SVGAGI (reference sequence). The CDR3, as DNA: TGTGCCAGCAGTTCTAGCGGGGGGGACTACGAGCAGTACTTC. It codes for CASSSSGGDYEQYF.

The chain is built from TRBV6-5 and TRBJ2-6, with D hard to call. Germline CDR1 and CDR2: MNHEY and SVGAGI. The V end lost 6 bases, the J end lost 0 bases, and 9 bases lay between the germline ends. The CDR3 is made up of 15 amino acids. Here the CDR3 DNA reads TGTGCCAGCAGGTTATATTTCTCTGGGGCCAACGTCCTGACTTTC. Amino acids: CASRLYFSGANVLTF.

The V gene is TRBV25-1, the J gene TRBJ2-5; no clear D. The CDR3 is made up of 15 amino acids. The germline gives CDR1 MGHDK, CDR2 SYGVNS. The V gene lost 3 bases and the J gene lost 0 bases, with 11 bases spanning the gap. The CDR3 protein is CASSDVRLDQETQYF. The CDR3, as DNA: TGTGCCAGCAGTGATGTCCGGCTCGACCAAGAGACCCAGTACTTC. The full variable domain, its missing parts supplied by reference TRBV25-1 and TRBJ2-5, is EADIYQTPRYLVIGTGKKITLECSQTMGHDKMYWYQQDPGMELHLIHYSYGVNSTEKGDLSSESTVSRIRTEHFPLTLESARPSHTSQYLCASSDVRLDQETQYFGPGTRLLVL.

The V gene is TRBV5-1, the J gene TRBJ1-5; D not resolved. CDR3 length: 15 amino acids. CDR1 is SGHRS and CDR2 is YFSETQ in the germline V gene. V shed 0 bases and J shed 2 bases, with 9 bases lying between them. CDR3: CASSLEAGRNQPQHF. DNA for the CDR3: TGCGCCAGCAGCTTGGAGGCAGGCCGCAATCAGCCCCAGCATTTT.

The V and J genes are TRBV19 and TRBJ2-7, with D unclear. V was shortened by 0 bases and J by 3 bases, with 6 bases between the two germline ends. The CDR3 has 13 amino acids. Germline V lookup: CDR1 LNHDA, CDR2 SQIVND (reference sequence). DNA of the CDR3: TGTGCCAGTAGTATAGAGGTGGGCTACGAGCAGTACTTC. It specifies CASSIEVGYEQYF.

The CDR3 loop is CAWTDRGGTEAFF. Written as DNA, the CDR3 is TGTGCCTGGACCGACAGGGGGGGCACTGAAGCTTTCTTT. The chain is built from TRBV30 and TRBJ1-1; 9 bases map to TRBD1. Germline V gives CDR1 GTSNPN, CDR2 SVGIG (reference sequence). The length of the CDR3 is 13 residues. V lost 4 bases, J lost 4 bases, and 4 bases stayed unmatched.

CDR3 residues: CASSEPGEETQYF. The DNA of the CDR3 is TGTGCCAGCAGTGAACCAGGGGAAGAGACCCAGTACTTC. This chain links TRBV25-1 with TRBJ2-5; D may be TRBD1 (6 bases). Trimming pared 2 bases from V and 3 bases from J, leaving 7 bases between. Germline V gene data show CDR1 as MGHDK and CDR2 as SYGVNS. This CDR3 has 13 amino acids.

This chain uses TRBV11-2 with TRBJ2-7; 8 bases align to TRBD1. CDR1 is SGHAT and CDR2 is FQNNGV in the germline V gene. V gave up 0 bases and J gave up 0 bases; unmatched junction bases: 22. The CDR3 is made up of 22 amino acids. This chain's CDR3 is CASSLDFLPSRDRFRSSYEQYF. As DNA, the CDR3 is TGTGCCAGCAGCTTAGATTTTCTTCCCTCCCGGGACAGGTTTAGGAGCTCCTACGAGCAGTACTTC. The whole variable domain, remainder taken from reference TRBV11-2 and TRBJ2-7, is EAGVAQSPRYKIIEKRQSVAFWCNPISGHATLYWYQQILGQGPKLLIQFQNNGVVDDSQLPKDRFSAERLKGVDSTLKIQPAKLEDSAVYLCASSLDFLPSRDRFRSSYEQYFGPGTRLTVT.

In this sample, this clonotype turned up once. This chain links TRBV12-3 or TRBV12-4 with TRBJ1-2, with TRBD1 matching over 7 bases. There are 13 residues in the CDR3. V shed 6 bases and J 5 bases; nucleotides not matched to a gene: 6. The CDR3 region is CASRQLTGYGYTF. Here the CDR3 DNA reads TGTGCCAGCAGACAACTGACAGGGTATGGCTACACCTTC.

This rearrangement joins TRBV5-6 to TRBJ2-1, with 8 bases matching TRBD2. Germline-derived CDR1 and CDR2 are SGHDT and YYEEEE. This CDR3 has 17 amino acids. V trimming: 1 base; J trimming: 0 bases; junction bases outside the gene matches: 6. The chain's CDR3 is CASSLYAGGLSYNEQFF. The CDR3 region has the DNA TGTGCCAGCAGCTTGTACGCGGGGGGCCTCTCCTACAATGAGCAGTTCTTC.

This chain links TRBV6-1 with TRBJ1-1; D uncertain. V gave up 2 bases and J gave up 10 bases, with 8 bases separating them. The CDR3 sequence is 11 residues long. The germline V gene has CDR1 MNHNS and CDR2 SASEGT. CDR3 coding DNA: TGTGCCAGCAGTGAAAGCCCGCGAGCTTTCTTT. It codes for CASSESPRAFF.

The chain has TRBV20-1 and TRBJ1-5, with D possibly matching TRBD1 (5 bases). The CDR3 runs to 14 residues. V was pared by 6 bases and J by 4 bases, with 16 bases between. CDR1 is DFQATT and CDR2 is SNEGSKA in the germline V gene (reference sequence). In DNA form, the CDR3 reads TGCAGTGCCCGGGACGGGGGTTGGAATCAGCCCCAGCATTTT. Its protein is CSARDGGWNQPQHF.

V gene TRBV9 combines with J gene TRBJ2-7; TRBD1 agrees at 9 bases. In germline, CDR1 is SGDLS, CDR2 YYNGEE. The CDR3 runs to 14 residues. Unmatched junction bases numbered 13, after V lost 3 bases and J lost 12 bases. The CDR3: CASSAATGGRALYF. DNA of the CDR3: TGTGCCAGCAGCGCGGCGACAGGGGGGAGGGCCCTGTACTTC. Together with reference TRBV9 and TRBJ2-7, the CDR3 gives the full variable domain: DSGVTQTPKHLITATGQRVTLRCSPRSGDLSVYWYQQSLDQGLQFLIQYYNGEERAKGNILERFSAQQFPDLHSELNLSSLELGDSALYFCASSAATGGRALYFGPGTRLTVT.

This chain connects TRBV6-5 to TRBJ1-5; D is unclear. Germline V gene lookup returns CDR1 MNHEY and CDR2 SVGAGI. V dropped 0 bases and J dropped 3 bases, with 21 bases sitting between them. The CDR3 runs 19 residues. The CDR3 DNA follows: TGTGCCAGCAGTTACTCAGGGAAAATTAACAAGGGCATCAATCAGCCCCAGCATTTT. Translating it yields CASSYSGKINKGINQPQHF.

The genes are TRBV7-9 and TRBJ1-5; no firm D call. CDR3 length: 14 residues. Germline loops: CDR1 SEHNR, CDR2 FQNEAQ (reference sequence). V lost 5 bases to trimming and J lost 7 bases, with 15 bases between them. CDR3 protein: CASSLDSGRQPQHF. As DNA, the CDR3 is TGTGCCAGCAGCCTAGACTCGGGGAGGCAGCCCCAGCATTTT.

The chain uses TRBV7-7 and TRBJ1-1; D possibly corresponds to TRBD1 (5 bases). Germline CDR1 is SSHAT and CDR2 is FNYEAQ (reference sequence). CDR3 length equals 15 residues. V was cut by 4 bases and J by 6 bases, with 18 bases left in between. CDR3: CASSSWDGTAAEAFF. In DNA, the CDR3 is TGTGCCAGCAGCTCATGGGACGGCACGGCGGCTGAAGCTTTCTTT.

CDR3 residues: CASSTGDRDNSPLHF. The CDR3 nucleotides are TGTGCCAGCAGTACCGGGGACAGGGATAATTCACCCCTCCACTTT. The rearrangement links TRBV6-5 to TRBJ1-6; 9 nucleotides match TRBD1. CDR3 length equals 15 residues. J lost 5 bases, V lost 5 bases, and 4 bases had no gene match. Germline assignment: CDR1 MNHEY and CDR2 SVGAGI.

DNA for the CDR3: TGTGCCAGCAGCGGTAGTCAGGGGTACCAAGAGACCCAGTACTTC. Protein sequence: CASSGSQGYQETQYF. The chain combines TRBV7-6 with TRBJ2-5; tentatively, D is TRBD1 (6 bases). CDR3 length: 15 residues. Germline CDR1 and CDR2: SGHVS and FNYEAQ. V lost 5 bases and J 0 bases, leaving 13 bases between the germline ends.

The chain recombines TRBV29-1 with TRBJ2-1; perhaps TRBD1 as D (6 bases). V lost 4 bases and J 8 bases, leaving 12 bases between the germline ends. Germline CDR1 SQVTM, CDR2 ANQGSEA. This CDR3 has 12 residues. Written as DNA, the CDR3 is TGCAGCGTTGCCCCAGGGGACGATGAGCAGTTCTTC. This gives the protein CSVAPGDDEQFF.

This chain links TRBV5-6 with TRBJ1-5; the D gene is possibly TRBD1 (6 bases). This CDR3 spans 14 amino acids. With 3 bases removed from V and 4 bases from J, the gap between germline ends came to 11 bases. The germline gives CDR1 SGHDT, CDR2 YYEEEE. The CDR3 reads CASSSTGFNQPQHF. For the CDR3, the DNA is TGTGCCAGCAGCTCTACAGGGTTTAATCAGCCCCAGCATTTT.

The chain couples TRBV13 to TRBJ1-5, with TRBD1 as a possible D gene (6 bases). V lost 5 bases to trimming and J lost 4 bases, with 12 bases between them. The germline gives CDR1 PRHDT, CDR2 FYEKMQ (reference sequence). The CDR3 sequence is 14 residues long. CDR3 loop: CASSQTGWNQPQHF. In DNA, the CDR3 is TGTGCCAGCAGCCAAACAGGGTGGAATCAGCCCCAGCATTTT. The complete variable domain, with remaining parts taken from reference TRBV13 and TRBJ1-5, reads AAGVIQSPRHLIKEKRETATLKCYPIPRHDTVYWYQQGPGQDPQFLISFYEKMQSDKGSIPDRFSAQQFSDYHSELNMSSLELGDSALYFCASSQTGWNQPQHFGDGTRLSIL.

The CDR3 bases are TGTGCCAGCAGCCAGATGTCTGAAGCTTTCTTT. It is translated as CASSQMSEAFF. The V and J genes are TRBV3-1 and TRBJ1-1, with unresolved D. The CDR3 sequence is 11 residues long. The V end was cut by 3 bases, the J end by 6 bases, with 5 bases between. The germline V gene encodes CDR1 LGHDT and CDR2 YNNKEL (reference sequence).

The chain carries TRBV12-3 or TRBV12-4 and TRBJ2-1, with no clear D. Trimming took 6 bases from V and 1 from J, leaving 13 bases between them. The CDR3 has 15 amino acids. CDR3 amino acids: CASSPVKGSYNEQFF. Here the CDR3 DNA reads TGTGCCAGCAGCCCCGTCAAAGGATCCTACAATGAGCAGTTCTTC.